The next 4 T cell receptor beta chains were all read from a single sample in a study of CD8+CD57+ T cells in acquired aplastic anemia. Template material for TCR beta VDJ and CDR3 profiling consisted of genomic DNA. TCRdb re-analysed the reads in MiXCR, keeping a single row per CDR3 protein. Of about 180,000 distinct CDR3 sequences in the sample, around 63% were seen once. Selection for sequencing was limited to patients who had shown CD8+CD57+ cell expansion by flow cytometry. The sequencing input was sorted CD4+, CD8+, or CD8+CD57+ T cells (not recorded which) from PBMCs. Source of these receptors: a human donor with aplastic anemia.

This chain connects TRBV20-1 to TRBJ2-7; perhaps TRBD2 as D (6 bases). Looked up from germline, CDR1 is DFQATT and CDR2 is SNEGSKA (reference sequence). CDR3 length: 14 amino acids. V lost 6 bases and J lost 2, with 17 bases in between. CDR3 in amino acids: CSASGSSPTYEQYF. The CDR3, as DNA: TGCAGTGCCAGCGGGTCCTCCCCCACCTACGAGCAGTACTTC.

The gene calls are TRBV29-1 and TRBJ2-7; possibly TRBD2 for D (5 bases). V lost 5 bases, J lost 3 bases, and 14 bases lay in between. Germline V CDR1 and CDR2: SQVTM, ANQGSEA. The CDR3 runs to 13 residues. This CDR3 reads CSVSIGSRYEQYF. The CDR3 nucleotides read TGCAGCGTTTCGATAGGGAGTCGCTACGAGCAGTACTTC.

This clonotype was counted only a few times. The chain combines TRBV15 with TRBJ1-5; D is perhaps TRBD1 (6 bases). Germline V lookup: CDR1 LNHNV, CDR2 YYDKDF (reference sequence). The V gene lost 0 bases and the J gene lost 4 bases, with 10 bases spanning the gap. The CDR3 is 15 amino acids. CDR3 region: CATSRDKGGNQPQHF. The CDR3 bases are TGTGCCACCAGCAGAGATAAAGGGGGAAATCAGCCCCAGCATTTT.

The chain combines TRBV5-1 with TRBJ2-5; the D gene is possibly TRBD1 (5 bases). V was pared by 6 bases and J by 4 bases, with 10 bases between. The CDR3 has 12 residues. Germline loops: CDR1 SGHRS, CDR2 YFSETQ. CDR3 residues: CASTMGPETQYF. In nucleotides, the CDR3 is TGCGCCAGCACCATGGGGCCAGAGACCCAGTACTTC.